The 26 T cell receptor beta chains below were found in one sample sequenced in a study of metastatic and nonmetastatic thyroid tumors. All patients were treatment-naive before thyroid surgery. Using MiXCR, TCRdb reanalyzed the PCR reads. The sample holds 30,000 to 50,000 clones; 13% are singletons and the top ten take 9.5%. Sequencing used blood. The source is a female donor with papillary thyroid cancer or a benign thyroid nodule (not recorded which). Some clones in this sample may be carry-over from other donors' samples.

The chain carries TRBV20-1 and TRBJ1-2; D gene unclear. Germline V CDR1 and CDR2: DFQATT, SNEGSKA (reference sequence). The CDR3 sequence is 14 residues long. With 0 bases removed from V and 2 bases from J, the gap between germline ends came to 10 bases. CDR3 sequence: CSARDWKGNYGYTF. The CDR3 DNA reads as TGCAGTGCTAGAGATTGGAAAGGGAACTATGGCTACACCTTC.

Ten or more counts support this clone. The CDR3 region has the DNA TGTGCCATCAACAGGGGGCTCCGAGAGACCCAGTACTTC. Translated: CAINRGLRETQYF. The genes are TRBV28 and TRBJ2-5; 9 positions agree with TRBD1. The trim removed 10 bases at V and 4 bases at J, leaving 7 bases unmatched. Germline V gene data show CDR1 as MDHEN and CDR2 as SYDVKM. This CDR3 is 13 amino acids long.

The chain combines TRBV6-1 with TRBJ2-1; TRBD1 matches 9 bases. V dropped 5 bases and J dropped 8; count of bases not matched to a gene: 1. CDR1 and CDR2 from the germline V gene are MNHNS and SASEGT. CDR3 length equals 12 residues. CDR3 in amino acids: CASSTGGDEQFF. CDR3 in DNA: TGTGCCAGCAGTACAGGGGGCGATGAGCAGTTCTTC.

This clone was seen many times. The chain uses TRBV6-1 and TRBJ2-1, with D possibly matching TRBD2 (6 bases). The CDR3 runs 14 residues. Trimming removed 5 bases at V and 8 bases at J, with 16 bases between. Per the germline V gene, CDR1 is MNHNS and CDR2 is SASEGT. CDR3 residues: CASSRDSLGDEQFF. CDR3 nucleotide sequence: TGTGCCAGCAGTCGGGACTCCTTGGGGGATGAGCAGTTCTTC.

In its sample, this clone was seen many times. The sample has other DNA sequences that encode this CDR3 too. The chain has TRBV29-1 and TRBJ2-7; TRBD1 matches 9 bases. The CDR3 totals 15 residues. The V segment lost 3 bases and the J segment 3 bases; nucleotides outside the gene matches: 9. Germline-derived CDR1 and CDR2 are SQVTM and ANQGSEA. The CDR3 protein is CSVEPSGQGHYEQYF. The CDR3 coding sequence is TGCAGCGTTGAGCCGTCGGGACAGGGTCACTACGAGCAGTACTTC.

This clone was seen many times. The J gene is TRBJ2-1, the V gene TRBV12-3 or TRBV12-4, with 9 bases aligning to TRBD1. This CDR3 region has 16 residues. J was trimmed by 4 bases and V by 3 bases; bases with no gene match: 7. The CDR3 DNA sequence: TGTGCCAGCAGTTTTGACAGGGGGGGGGTTTACAATGAGCAGTTCTTC. This codes for CASSFDRGGVYNEQFF.

Ten or more counts support this clone. At one boundary the junction diverges from the germline segment, which might be a read error. The CDR3 nucleotides are TGTGCCAGCAGCGTAGGACTAGCGGGCCGCAATGAGCAGTTCTTC. Amino acid sequence: CASSVGLAGRNEQFF. The rearrangement links TRBV13 to TRBJ2-1; 11 bases fit TRBD2. CDR1 and CDR2 from the germline V gene are PRHDT and FYEKMQ (reference sequence). The CDR3 has 15 residues. The variable domain in full, completed from reference TRBV13 and TRBJ2-1, reads AAGVIQSPRHLIKEKRETATLKCYPIPRHDTVYWYQQGPGQDPQFLISFYEKMQSDKGSIPDRFSAQQFSDYHSELNMSSLELGDSALYFCASSVGLAGRNEQFFGPGTRLTVL.

At least ten counts were recorded for this clone. This chain uses TRBV5-6 with TRBJ2-2, with D unresolved. The V gene's germline CDR1 is SGHDT and CDR2 YYEEEE. V was cut by 0 bases and J by 6 bases, with 6 bases left in between. The CDR3 totals 13 residues. CDR3 in DNA: TGTGCCAGCAGCTTGGTTGGTTCCGGGGAGCTGTTTTTT. As protein: CASSLVGSGELFF.

This clone was picked up many times. This chain links TRBV20-1 with TRBJ2-1; 7 bases line up with TRBD2. J was trimmed by 10 bases and V by 7 bases; bases with no gene match: 7. There are 11 residues in the CDR3. Germline V CDR1 and CDR2: DFQATT, SNEGSKA (reference sequence). The DNA of the CDR3 is TGCAGTGTACCGACTAGCAGGGAGCAGTTCTTC. Residues: CSVPTSREQFF.

This clone was recorded at least ten times. V and J are TRBV20-1 and TRBJ2-5, with D possibly matching TRBD2 (6 bases). The CDR3 is 17 residues long. Between the trimmed V and J ends, which lost 1 base and 0 bases, there was a span of 18 bases. CDR1 is DFQATT and CDR2 is SNEGSKA in the germline V gene (reference sequence). CDR3 DNA: TGCAGTGCTAGAGGACTAGTCACGCCCGAAGACCAAGAGACCCAGTACTTC. The encoded protein is CSARGLVTPEDQETQYF.

Notes on this clone: This may stem from a read error, because a much larger clone lies one nucleotide away. CDR3 sequence reads: CASNQVVSNTEAFF. In DNA, the CDR3 is TGTGCCAGCAACCAAGTAGTCAGCAACACTGAAGCTTTCTTT. This rearrangement joins TRBV3-1 to TRBJ1-1; D is undetermined. Germline CDR1 LGHDT, CDR2 YNNKEL (reference sequence). This CDR3 has 14 amino acids.

The J gene is TRBJ1-1, the V gene TRBV29-1; D remains unclear. This CDR3 region has 13 residues. Germline V lookup: CDR1 SQVTM, CDR2 ANQGSEA. The CDR3 DNA follows: TGCATCGATGAAGCAGGCATGAACACTGAAGCTTTCTTT. It encodes CIDEAGMNTEAFF.

As to this clone: Just one base apart from a much larger clone, this may be a read error. This sample also contains other DNA sequences that code for the same CDR3. The chain recombines TRBV14 with TRBJ2-7; 13 bases align to TRBD2. This CDR3 comprises 14 residues. The germline CDR1 and CDR2 sequences are SGHDN and FVKESK. The CDR3 spells CASSFGTSGTEQYF. CDR3 DNA: TGTGCCAGCAGTTTCGGGACTAGCGGGACCGAGCAATACTTC.

This clone was observed a few times. A much larger clone differs from this one at a single base, so this may be a read error. The V gene is TRBV19, the J gene TRBJ1-5; D not certain. Germline lookup yields CDR1 LNHDA and CDR2 SQIVND (reference sequence). The CDR3 extends over 14 amino acids. Here the CDR3 reads CASSSQISNQTQHF. CDR3 nucleotides: TGTGCCAGTAGTTCTCAGATTAGCAATCAGACCCAGCATTTT.

This clone was counted between two and nine times. At one boundary the junction diverges from the germline segment, which might be a read error. The chain uses TRBV28 and TRBJ1-4, with D perhaps matching TRBD1 (6 bases). There are 14 residues in the CDR3. The V gene's germline CDR1 is MDHEN and CDR2 SYDVKM. In nucleotides, the CDR3 is TGTGCCAGCAGCCGGGACACCAAGGGGGAAAAACTGGTTTTT. It codes for CASSRDTKGEKLVF.

This clone was seen many times. The chain couples TRBV6-1 to TRBJ2-4, with D possibly matching TRBD2 (6 bases). Trimming took off 6 bases at V and 12 bases at J, with 18 bases between the two ends. CDR3 size: 13 residues. Germline V gives CDR1 MNHNS, CDR2 SASEGT. The CDR3: CASSEVGEVYQYF. DNA for the CDR3: TGTGCCAGCAGCGAGGTAGGGGAGGTGTATCAGTACTTC.

This clone was recorded at least ten times. The V gene is TRBV20-1, the J gene TRBJ1-1; TRBD1 might be the D (5 bases). CDR1 is DFQATT and CDR2 is SNEGSKA in the germline V gene (reference sequence). The CDR3 spans 14 residues. Trimming left V 2 bases short and J 6 bases short, with 16 bases between. For the CDR3, the DNA is TGCAGTGCTAGAAGGGGATTTAACGACGCTGAAGCTTTCTTT. Translating gives CSARRGFNDAEAFF.

In this sample, this clone turned up many times. The rearrangement links TRBV28 to TRBJ2-1, with D perhaps matching TRBD2 (6 bases). The ends were cut back, 11 bases at V and 6 bases at J, with 20 bases in the middle. Germline V CDR1 and CDR2: MDHEN, SYDVKM. CDR3 size: 14 residues. The CDR3: CAGLYGRKGNEQFF. As DNA, the CDR3 is TGTGCCGGTCTATACGGGAGAAAGGGCAATGAGCAGTTCTTC.

This clone was picked up many times. The junction departs from germline at one end; a sequencing error may be responsible. The rearrangement uses TRBV24-1 and TRBJ1-1; D unclear. The CDR3 loop spans 13 amino acids. In germline, CDR1 is KGHDR, CDR2 SFDVKD. The CDR3 nucleotides read TGTGCCTCCAGTGATCGTGGACGGACTGAAGCTTTCTTT. Amino acid sequence: CASSDRGRTEAFF.

This clone was detected only a few times. The rearrangement joins TRBV2 to TRBJ1-4, with D uncertain. The CDR3 loop spans 15 amino acids. Between the trimmed V and J ends, which lost 6 bases and 7 bases, there was a span of 18 bases. Germline V CDR1 and CDR2: SNHLY, FYNNEI. CDR3 nucleotide sequence: TGTGCCAGCAGGCCCGACGGGAAAGGGAGTGAAAAACTGTTTTTT. Translation: CASRPDGKGSEKLFF.

The table lists this clone with many counts. The chain couples TRBV19 to TRBJ2-1; the D gene is possibly TRBD1 (6 bases). Germline loops: CDR1 LNHDA, CDR2 SQIVND (reference sequence). V lost 5 bases, J lost 9 bases, and 17 bases lay in between. This CDR3 comprises 14 residues. The chain's CDR3 is CASSPPGHRGEQFF. CDR3 nucleotides: TGTGCCAGTAGTCCACCGGGACACCGCGGTGAGCAGTTCTTC.

This clone occurred many times. This chain uses TRBV7-9 with TRBJ2-5, with D possibly matching TRBD1 (6 bases). V was pared by 3 bases and J by 4 bases, with 9 bases between. This CDR3 is 13 amino acids long. CDR1 is SEHNR and CDR2 is FQNEAQ in the germline V gene (reference sequence). The CDR3 protein is CASSFAGAETQYF. The CDR3 DNA sequence: TGTGCCAGCAGCTTCGCAGGGGCAGAGACCCAGTACTTC.

This clone has ten or more counts. The rearrangement joins TRBV30 to TRBJ1-2; no firm D call. V was shortened by 3 bases and J by 2 bases, with 10 bases between the two germline ends. CDR1 GTSNPN and CDR2 SVGIG come from the germline V gene (reference sequence). This CDR3 region has 13 residues. The CDR3 DNA is TGTGCCTGGAGCGGAACAGCGAACTATGGCTACACCTTC. Translating it yields CAWSGTANYGYTF.

With regard to this clone: Given a much more abundant clone one base away, this may be a read error. The gene calls are TRBV25-1 and TRBJ2-1, with D perhaps TRBD2 (6 bases). In germline, CDR1 is MGHDK, CDR2 SYGVNS. Trimming removed 1 base from V and 8 bases from J, with 27 bases in between. This CDR3 region has 19 residues. For the CDR3, the DNA is TGTGCCAGCAGTGAATCCTTCAGGATATCTAGCGTGAGACTCCATGAGCAGTTCTTC. It translates to CASSESFRISSVRLHEQFF.

Many counts were recorded for this clone. The chain recombines TRBV14 with TRBJ2-1; 13 bases are a match to TRBD2. Germline CDR1 is SGHDN and CDR2 is FVKESK. The CDR3 has 15 amino acids. V shed 4 bases, J shed 9 bases, and the junction held 6 bases outside the gene matches. The CDR3 DNA sequence: TGTGCCAGCAGCCTTGGACTAGCGGGAGCTGTTGAGCAGTTCTTC. Translated, it gives CASSLGLAGAVEQFF.

This sequence joins TRBV6-4 and TRBJ2-3; D possibly corresponds to TRBD2 (6 bases). V was pared by 5 bases and J by 0 bases, with 12 bases between. The germline CDR1 and CDR2 sequences are MRHNA and SNTAGT. The CDR3 consists of 15 residues. CDR3 protein: CASSRGRGSTDTQYF. The CDR3 nucleotides are TGTGCCAGCAGTCGCGGACGGGGGAGCACAGATACGCAGTATTTT.